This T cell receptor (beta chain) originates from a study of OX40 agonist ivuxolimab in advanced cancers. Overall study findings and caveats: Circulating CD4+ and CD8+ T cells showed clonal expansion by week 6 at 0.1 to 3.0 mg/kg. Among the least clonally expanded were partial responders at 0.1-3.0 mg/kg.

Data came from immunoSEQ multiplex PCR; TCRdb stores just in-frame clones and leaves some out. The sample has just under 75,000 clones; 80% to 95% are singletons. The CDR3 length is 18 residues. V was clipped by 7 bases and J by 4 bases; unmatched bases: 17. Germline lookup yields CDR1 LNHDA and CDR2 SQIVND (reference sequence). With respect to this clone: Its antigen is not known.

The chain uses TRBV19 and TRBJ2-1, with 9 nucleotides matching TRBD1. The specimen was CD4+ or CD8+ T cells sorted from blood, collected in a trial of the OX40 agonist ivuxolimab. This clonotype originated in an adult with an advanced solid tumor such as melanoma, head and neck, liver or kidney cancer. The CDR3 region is CASTQGPQQGAKYNEQFF. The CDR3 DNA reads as TGTGCCAGTACCCAAGGGCCCCAACAGGGGGCGAAATACAATGAGCAGTTCTTC.